These 3 T cell receptor beta chains were sequenced from one sample in a study of regulatory T cells in long-lasting Graves disease. Time point specified: newly diagnosed GD, antithyroid drugs for less than 3 months. Researchers made the TCR library from RNA that was extracted from PBMCs. CDR3-region Arm-PCR and iRepertoire HTBI primers produced the TCR beta libraries. TCRdb re-analysed the multiplex PCR reads in MiXCR, keeping a single row per CDR3 protein. Altogether some 340,000 distinct CDR3 sequences are present, 12% being singletons, with the ten largest covering about 20%. This sample also belongs to another study, concerning T cells in Graves' hyperthyroidism and ophthalmopathy.

The sequencing here drew on peripheral blood mononuclear cells (PBMCs), taken at new diagnosis, from a patient treated with antithyroid drugs. All receptors come from a woman younger than 30 with Graves disease.

This clonotype was counted ten times or more. The CDR3 here is CSLSGMGDPDTQYF. The DNA of the CDR3 is TGCAGCTTATCGGGAATGGGGGATCCAGATACGCAGTATTTT. The chain couples TRBV29-1 to TRBJ2-3; D may be TRBD1 or TRBD2 (5 bases each). This CDR3 spans 14 amino acids. Germline CDR1 reads SQVTM; CDR2 reads ANQGSEA. V shed 8 bases and J shed 4 bases, with 19 bases lying between them.

This clonotype came up many times. The V and J genes are TRBV20-1 and TRBJ2-2; TRBD2 matches 9 bases. The germline V gene has CDR1 DFQATT and CDR2 SNEGSKA (reference sequence). Trimming took 2 bases from V and 0 from J; bases not matched to a gene: 4. The CDR3 runs 16 residues. CDR3 in amino acids: CSARPSGGPNTGELFF. As DNA, the CDR3 is TGCAGTGCTAGACCAAGCGGGGGGCCGAACACCGGGGAGCTGTTTTTT.

In its sample, this clonotype was seen many times. The genes are TRBV20-1 and TRBJ2-1; 10 bases match TRBD2. With V trimmed by 6 bases and J by 3 bases, 8 bases remained unmatched. Germline CDR1 reads DFQATT; CDR2 reads SNEGSKA (reference sequence). The CDR3 has 15 amino acids. CDR3 residues: CSARIAGGNYNEQFF. Written as DNA, the CDR3 is TGCAGTGCCCGAATAGCGGGGGGAAACTACAATGAGCAGTTCTTC.